One and the same sample provided the 4 T cell receptor beta chains below, sequenced in a study of blood T cell repertoires in COVID-19 (dated by TCRdb to the early 2020s). To prepare the library, the immunoSEQ multiplex PCR assay was applied. TCRdb limited this immuneACCESS table to in-frame rearrangements with V and J called. A share of clones is missing; checked studies link under half to unresolved V genes, and the rest is unexplained. Counted in this sample were 150,000 or so clones; around four fifths of them appeared once. 22% of the sample is held by the ten biggest clonotypes. Sequencing was carried out using peripheral blood. Every receptor here comes from a woman older than 75 with acute or convalescent COVID-19.

This clone was observed a few times. The J gene is TRBJ1-2, the V gene TRBV19; the match to TRBD1 covers 8 bases. CDR3 length: 14 amino acids. After removal of 5 bases from V and 4 bases from J, the junction contained 6 bases not matched to a gene. Germline V gene data show CDR1 as LNHDA and CDR2 as SQIVND (reference sequence). CDR3 protein: CASSAPTGVYGYTF. The CDR3 DNA sequence: TGTGCCAGTAGTGCCCCGACAGGGGTCTATGGCTACACCTTC.

The V call is TRBV7-8, the J call TRBJ2-1; the match to TRBD2 covers 7 bases. Germline trimming cut 2 bases from V and 7 bases from J; bases unmatched to any gene: 8. Germline lookup yields CDR1 SGHVS and CDR2 FQNEAQ. There are 15 residues in the CDR3. CDR3: CASSLKAGPLNEQFF. The CDR3 region has the DNA TGTGCCAGCAGCTTAAAAGCGGGGCCACTTAATGAGCAGTTCTTC.

The chain links TRBV24-1 to TRBJ1-1; weak D call: TRBD1 (6 bases). Trimming stripped 7 bases from V and 2 bases from J, with 10 bases between. Germline V CDR1 and CDR2: KGHDR, SFDVKD. The CDR3 sequence is 13 residues long. CDR3 sequence reads: CATRATGNTEAFF. The CDR3 nucleotides read TGTGCCACCAGAGCGACAGGAAACACTGAAGCTTTCTTT.

The rearrangement joins TRBV6-5 to TRBJ1-4; D uncertain. Per germline, CDR1 MNHEY and CDR2 SVGAGI. The V gene lost 9 bases and the J gene lost 12 bases, with 11 bases spanning the gap. CDR3 length equals 10 residues. The CDR3 region is CASRAIELFF. In nucleotides, the CDR3 is TGTGCCAGTAGAGCTATCGAACTGTTTTTT.